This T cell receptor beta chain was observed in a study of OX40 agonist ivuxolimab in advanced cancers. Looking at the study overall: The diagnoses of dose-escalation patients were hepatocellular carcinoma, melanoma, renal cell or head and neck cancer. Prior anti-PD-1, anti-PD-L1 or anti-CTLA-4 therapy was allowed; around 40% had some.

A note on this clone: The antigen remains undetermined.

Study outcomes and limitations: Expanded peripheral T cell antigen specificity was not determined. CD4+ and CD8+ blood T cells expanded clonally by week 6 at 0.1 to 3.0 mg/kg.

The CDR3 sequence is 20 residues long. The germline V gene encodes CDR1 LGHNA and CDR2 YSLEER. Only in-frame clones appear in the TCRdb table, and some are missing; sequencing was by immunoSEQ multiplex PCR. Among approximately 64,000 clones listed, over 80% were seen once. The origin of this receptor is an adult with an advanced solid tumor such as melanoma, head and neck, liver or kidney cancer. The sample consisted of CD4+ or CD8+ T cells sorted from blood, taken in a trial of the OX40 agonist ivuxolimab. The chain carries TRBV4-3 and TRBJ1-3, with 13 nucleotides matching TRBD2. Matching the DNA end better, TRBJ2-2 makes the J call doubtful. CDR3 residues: CASSQEFRTSGSTNTGELFF. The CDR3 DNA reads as TGCGCCAGCAGCCAAGAATTTCGGACTAGCGGGAGTACGAACACCGGGGAGCTGTTTTTT.